The rows below give T cell receptor beta chains drawn from one sample of a study of naive and memory T cell subsets. TCRdb reanalysed the UMI-ligation and nested PCR reads using MiXCR and keeps one entry per CDR3 protein. The table lists 65,000 to 85,000 distinct CDR3 sequences, roughly 13% of them singletons, with around 0.99% in the top ten. The specimen was central memory CD4+ T cells from blood. Receptor source: a human donor in good health. The CDR3 runs from the conserved cysteine through the conserved F or W. A D gene is named only where the DNA matches it firmly. Expanded clones get a size class; other rows say once, few or many, or leave the size out.

TRBJ2-3,TRBV29-1,NA,many,13,TGCAGCGCAACCCGCGGGACCACAGATACGCAGTATTTT,CSATRGTTDTQYF
TRBJ1-1,TRBV14,NA,few,13,TGTGCCAGCAGCCACAACTCCGGTCCGAAAGCTTTCTTT,CASSHNSGPKAFF
TRBJ2-7,TRBV7-2,NA,few,13,TGTGCCAGCAGCCTGAATAGGCCCTACGAGCAGTACTTC,CASSLNRPYEQYF
TRBJ2-4,TRBV28,NA,few,16,TGTGCCAGCACCCCCAAGCTAGGGGGATTGGTTGACATTCAGTACTTC,CASTPKLGGLVDIQYF
TRBJ1-6,TRBV11-2,TRBD1,NA,16,TGTGCCAGCAGCCGAGGATCGGACAGGGCGTATTCACCCCTCCACTTT,CASSRGSDRAYSPLHF
TRBJ2-7,TRBV9,TRBD1,many,15,TGTGCCAGCAGCGTAGGGGACAGGGGCCCCTACGAGCAGTACTTC,CASSVGDRGPYEQYF
TRBJ2-1,TRBV19,TRBD1,few,16,TGTGCCAGTAGAAGCACCGGGACAGGGGTCTACAATGAGCAGTTCTTC,CASRSTGTGVYNEQFF
TRBJ2-3,TRBV7-9,NA,few,14,TGTGCCAGCAGCTTAGCACAGGGTATGGATACGCAGTATTTT,CASSLAQGMDTQYF
TRBJ2-1,TRBV12-3/TRBV12-4,TRBD2,NA,17,TGTGCCAGCAGTTTTAGGGGGGGACTAGCGGCCTACAATGAGCAGTTCTTC,CASSFRGGLAAYNEQFF
TRBJ1-2,TRBV5-4,NA,NA,15,TGTGCCAGCAGCTTGGGTCTTCAGGGGCCAAGGGGCTACACCTTC,CASSLGLQGPRGYTF
TRBJ2-3,TRBV20-1,TRBD2,many,16,TGCAGTGCTAGAGTACAAGCGGGACCTAGCACAGATACGCAGTATTTT,CSARVQAGPSTDTQYF
TRBJ2-7,TRBV10-3,TRBD2,many,18,TGTGCCATCAGCACGACTAGCGGGAGGGCCCTGAGCTCCTACGAGCAGTACTTC,CAISTTSGRALSSYEQYF
TRBJ1-1,TRBV7-9,NA,few,11,TGTGCCAGCAGCTTGTACGGAGAAGCTTTCTTT,CASSLYGEAFF
TRBJ1-1,TRBV7-2,NA,NA,17,TGTGCCAGCATCACGCCACGGACTAGACAAGTGGGCACTGAAGCTTTCTTT,CASITPRTRQVGTEAFF
TRBJ2-3,TRBV7-2,NA,many,15,TGTGCCAGCAGCCGCCGGGAGAGGGCTACAGATACGCAGTATTTT,CASSRRERATDTQYF
TRBJ2-7,TRBV28,NA,few,13,TGTGCCAGCAGCGTCCCGGGACCCGGCGGGCAGTACTTC,CASSVPGPGGQYF
TRBJ1-1,TRBV3-1,NA,once,13,TGTGCCAGCAGCCTCACAGAGAACACTGAAGCTTTCTTT,CASSLTENTEAFF
TRBJ1-3,TRBV3-1,NA,NA,14,TGTGCCAGCAGCCAGCAGGGGCTCGGAAACACCATATATTTT,CASSQQGLGNTIYF
TRBJ1-5,TRBV20-1,NA,NA,13,TGCAGTGCTAGCCTTGACACCCATCAGCCCCAGCATTTT,CSASLDTHQPQHF
TRBJ1-4,TRBV28,TRBD1,few,12,TGTGCCAGCGGACAGGGGAATGAAAAACTGTTTTTT,CASGQGNEKLFF
TRBJ1-5,TRBV7-2,TRBD1,few,16,TGTGCCAGCAGCTTAGCGCCAGGACAGGGCAATCAGCCCCAGCATTTT,CASSLAPGQGNQPQHF
TRBJ2-1,TRBV12-3/TRBV12-4,TRBD2,NA,17,TGTGCCAGCAGTGGGACTAGCGGGACCGTCTCCTACAATGAGCAGTTCTTC,CASSGTSGTVSYNEQFF
TRBJ2-5,TRBV30,NA,many,11,TGTGCCTGGAGTTCCCAAGAGACCCAGTACTTC,CAWSSQETQYF
TRBJ2-4,TRBV20-1,NA,few,13,TGCAGTGCTAGACCTACGTTTATAAACATTCAGTACTTC,CSARPTFINIQYF
TRBJ2-1,TRBV29-1,TRBD2,NA,14,TGCAGCGCCACCGAGAGCGGGAGTACCAATGAGCAGTTCTTC,CSATESGSTNEQFF
TRBJ1-5,TRBV12-3/TRBV12-4,NA,few,14,TGTGCCAGCAGTCCTGACAGGCGGAATCAGCCCCAGCATTTT,CASSPDRRNQPQHF
TRBJ2-1,TRBV5-1,TRBD2,few,14,TGCGCCAGCAGCTTGGGCGGGAGATACAATGAGCAGTTCTTC,CASSLGGRYNEQFF